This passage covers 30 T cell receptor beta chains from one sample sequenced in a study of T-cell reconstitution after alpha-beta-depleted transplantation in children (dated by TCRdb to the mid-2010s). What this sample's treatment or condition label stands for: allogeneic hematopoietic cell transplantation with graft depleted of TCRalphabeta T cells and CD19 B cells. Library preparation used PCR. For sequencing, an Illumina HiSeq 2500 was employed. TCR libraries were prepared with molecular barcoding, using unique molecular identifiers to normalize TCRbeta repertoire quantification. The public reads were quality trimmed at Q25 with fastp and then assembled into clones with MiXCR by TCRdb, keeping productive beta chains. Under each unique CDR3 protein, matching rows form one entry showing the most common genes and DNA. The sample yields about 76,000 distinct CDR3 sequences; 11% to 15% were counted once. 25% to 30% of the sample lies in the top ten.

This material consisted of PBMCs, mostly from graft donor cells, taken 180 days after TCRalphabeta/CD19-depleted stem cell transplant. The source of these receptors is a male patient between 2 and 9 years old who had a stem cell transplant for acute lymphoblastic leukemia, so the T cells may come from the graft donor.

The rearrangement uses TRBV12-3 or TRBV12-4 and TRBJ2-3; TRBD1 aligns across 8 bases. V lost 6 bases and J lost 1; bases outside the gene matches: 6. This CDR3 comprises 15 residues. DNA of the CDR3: TGTGCCAGCAGGCCTCCGGGACAGGGCACAGATACGCAGTATTTT. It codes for CASRPPGQGTDTQYF.

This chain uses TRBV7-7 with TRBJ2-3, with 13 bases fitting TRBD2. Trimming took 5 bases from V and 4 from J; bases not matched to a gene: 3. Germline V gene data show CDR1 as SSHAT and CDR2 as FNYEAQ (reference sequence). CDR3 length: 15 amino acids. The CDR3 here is CASSTGTSGADTQYF. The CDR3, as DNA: TGTGCCAGCAGCACCGGGACTAGCGGGGCAGATACGCAGTATTTT.

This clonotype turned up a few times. The CDR3 sequence is CASSLAGTGMNTEAFF. CDR3 DNA sequence: TGTGCCAGCAGCTTAGCCGGGACAGGGATGAACACTGAAGCTTTCTTT. The chain couples TRBV7-9 to TRBJ1-1, with 9 bases lining up with TRBD1. The J segment lost 0 bases and the V segment lost 0 bases, leaving 2 bases of the junction unmatched. Per the germline V gene, CDR1 is SEHNR and CDR2 is FQNEAQ (reference sequence). CDR3 size: 16 residues.

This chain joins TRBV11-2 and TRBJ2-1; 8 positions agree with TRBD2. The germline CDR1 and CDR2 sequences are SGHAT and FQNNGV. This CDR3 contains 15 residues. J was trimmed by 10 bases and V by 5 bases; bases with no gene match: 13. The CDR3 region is CASSQTSGGLGEQFF. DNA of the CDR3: TGTGCCAGCAGCCAAACTAGCGGAGGTTTGGGCGAGCAGTTCTTC.

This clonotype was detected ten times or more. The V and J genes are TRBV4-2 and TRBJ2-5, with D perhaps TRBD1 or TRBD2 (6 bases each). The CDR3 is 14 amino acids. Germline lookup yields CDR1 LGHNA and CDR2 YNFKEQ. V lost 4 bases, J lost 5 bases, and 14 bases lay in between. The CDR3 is CASSLRGARETQYF. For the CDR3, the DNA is TGTGCCAGCAGCCTGAGGGGGGCCAGGGAGACCCAGTACTTC.

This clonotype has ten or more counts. This CDR3 reads CASSYGIAGRNEQFF. Written as DNA, the CDR3 is TGTGCCAGCAGTTATGGGATAGCGGGACGGAATGAGCAGTTCTTC. The chain employs TRBV12-3 or TRBV12-4 and TRBJ2-1; 8 nucleotides line up with TRBD2. Germline trimming cut 4 bases from V and 7 bases from J; bases unmatched to any gene: 9. This CDR3 is built from 15 residues.

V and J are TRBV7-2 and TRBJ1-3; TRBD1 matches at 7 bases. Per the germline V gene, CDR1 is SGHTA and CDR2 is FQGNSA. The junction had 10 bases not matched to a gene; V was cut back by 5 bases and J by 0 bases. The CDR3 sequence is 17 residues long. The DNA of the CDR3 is TGTGCCAGCAGCCCAGACACAGGGGCCCCCTCTGGAAACACCATATATTTT. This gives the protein CASSPDTGAPSGNTIYF.

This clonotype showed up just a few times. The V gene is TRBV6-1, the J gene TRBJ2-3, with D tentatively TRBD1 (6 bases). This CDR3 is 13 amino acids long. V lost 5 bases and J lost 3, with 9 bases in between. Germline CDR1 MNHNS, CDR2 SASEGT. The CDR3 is CASSQGRTDTQYF. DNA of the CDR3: TGTGCCAGCAGTCAGGGGCGGACAGATACGCAGTATTTT.

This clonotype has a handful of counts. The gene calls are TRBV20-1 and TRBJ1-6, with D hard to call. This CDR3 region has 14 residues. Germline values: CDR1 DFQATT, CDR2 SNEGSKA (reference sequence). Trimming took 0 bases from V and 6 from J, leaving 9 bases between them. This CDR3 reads CSARDTRPNSPLHF. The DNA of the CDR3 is TGCAGTGCTAGAGATACCAGGCCTAATTCACCCCTCCACTTT.

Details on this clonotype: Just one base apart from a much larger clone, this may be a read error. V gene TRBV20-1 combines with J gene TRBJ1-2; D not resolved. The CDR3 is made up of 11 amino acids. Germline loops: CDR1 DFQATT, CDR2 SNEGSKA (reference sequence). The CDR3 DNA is TGCAGTGCCCCTCATAACTGTGGCTACACCTTC. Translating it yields CSAPHNCGYTF.

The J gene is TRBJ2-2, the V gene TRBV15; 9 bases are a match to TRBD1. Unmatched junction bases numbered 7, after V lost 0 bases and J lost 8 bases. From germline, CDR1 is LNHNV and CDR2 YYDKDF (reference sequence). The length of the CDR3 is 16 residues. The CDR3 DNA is TGTGCCACCAGCAGAGATGGGACAGGGCTGACAGGGGAGCTGTTTTTT. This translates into CATSRDGTGLTGELFF.

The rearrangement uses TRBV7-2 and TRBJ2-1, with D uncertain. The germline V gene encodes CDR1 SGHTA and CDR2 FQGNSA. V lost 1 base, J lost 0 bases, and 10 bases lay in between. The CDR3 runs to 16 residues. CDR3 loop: CASSLVRVVSYNEQFF. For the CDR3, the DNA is TGTGCCAGCAGCTTAGTACGGGTAGTCTCCTACAATGAGCAGTTCTTC.

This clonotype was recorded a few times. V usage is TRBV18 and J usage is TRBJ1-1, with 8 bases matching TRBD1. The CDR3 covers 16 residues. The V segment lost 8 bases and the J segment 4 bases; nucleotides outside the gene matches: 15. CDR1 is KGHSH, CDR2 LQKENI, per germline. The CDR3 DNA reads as TGTGCCAGCCTTTTGGGACAGGCGAGGGTAAGCACTGAAGCTTTCTTT. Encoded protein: CASLLGQARVSTEAFF.

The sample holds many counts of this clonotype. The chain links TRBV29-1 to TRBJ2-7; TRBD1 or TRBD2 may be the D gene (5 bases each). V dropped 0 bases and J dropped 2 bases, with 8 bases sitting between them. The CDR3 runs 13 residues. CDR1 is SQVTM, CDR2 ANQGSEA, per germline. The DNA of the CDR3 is TGCAGCGTTGAAGATGGGGACGCCTACGAGCAGTACTTC. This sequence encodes CSVEDGDAYEQYF.

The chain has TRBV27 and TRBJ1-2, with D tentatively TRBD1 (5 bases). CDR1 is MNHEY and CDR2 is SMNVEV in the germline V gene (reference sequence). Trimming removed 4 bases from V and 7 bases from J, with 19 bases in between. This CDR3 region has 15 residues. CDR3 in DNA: TGTGCCAGCAGTTCCCTTCTCAGGGTATGGCGTGGCTACACCTTC. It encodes CASSSLLRVWRGYTF.

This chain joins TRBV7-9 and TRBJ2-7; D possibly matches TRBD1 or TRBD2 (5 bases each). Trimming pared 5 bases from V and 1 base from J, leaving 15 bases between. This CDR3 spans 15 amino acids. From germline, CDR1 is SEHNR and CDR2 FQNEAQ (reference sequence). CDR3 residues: CASSVSGTRSYEQYF. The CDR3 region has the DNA TGTGCCAGCAGCGTATCCGGGACCCGTTCCTACGAGCAGTACTTC.

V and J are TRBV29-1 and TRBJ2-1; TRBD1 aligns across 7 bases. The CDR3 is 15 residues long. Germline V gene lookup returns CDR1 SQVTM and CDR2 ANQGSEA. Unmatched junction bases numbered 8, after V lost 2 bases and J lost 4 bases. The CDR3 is CSVEPRDSRYNEQFF. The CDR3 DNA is TGCAGCGTTGAACCCCGGGACAGCCGTTACAATGAGCAGTTCTTC.

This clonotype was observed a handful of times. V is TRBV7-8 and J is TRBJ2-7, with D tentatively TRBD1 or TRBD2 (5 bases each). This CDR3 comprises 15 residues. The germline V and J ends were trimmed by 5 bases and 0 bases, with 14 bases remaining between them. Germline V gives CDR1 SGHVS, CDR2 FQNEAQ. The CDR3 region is CASSRDRLSSYEQYF. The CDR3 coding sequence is TGTGCCAGCAGCCGGGACCGTCTGAGCTCCTACGAGCAGTACTTC.

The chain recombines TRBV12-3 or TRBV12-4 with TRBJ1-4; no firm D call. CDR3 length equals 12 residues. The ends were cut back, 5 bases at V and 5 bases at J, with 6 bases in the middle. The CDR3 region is CASSVRNEKLFF. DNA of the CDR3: TGTGCCAGCAGTGTCAGAAATGAAAAACTGTTTTTT.

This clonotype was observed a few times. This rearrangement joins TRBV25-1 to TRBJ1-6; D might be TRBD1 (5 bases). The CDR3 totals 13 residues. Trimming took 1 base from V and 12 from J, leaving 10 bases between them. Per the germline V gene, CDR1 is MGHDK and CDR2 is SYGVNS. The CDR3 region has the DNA TGTGCCAGCAGTGAATCGGGGGTGGTACCCCTCCACTTT. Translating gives CASSESGVVPLHF.

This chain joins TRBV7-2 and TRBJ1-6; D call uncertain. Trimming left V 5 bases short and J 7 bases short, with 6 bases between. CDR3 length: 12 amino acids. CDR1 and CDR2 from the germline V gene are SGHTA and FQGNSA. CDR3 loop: CASSQINSPLHF. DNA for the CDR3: TGTGCCAGCAGCCAAATCAATTCACCCCTCCACTTT.

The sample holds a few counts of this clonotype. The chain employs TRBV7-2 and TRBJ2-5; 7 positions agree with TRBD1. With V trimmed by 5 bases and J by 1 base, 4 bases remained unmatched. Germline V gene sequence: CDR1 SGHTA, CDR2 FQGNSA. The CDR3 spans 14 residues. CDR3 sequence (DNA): TGTGCCAGCAGCCCCCAGGGGGTCCAAGAGACCCAGTACTTC. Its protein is CASSPQGVQETQYF.

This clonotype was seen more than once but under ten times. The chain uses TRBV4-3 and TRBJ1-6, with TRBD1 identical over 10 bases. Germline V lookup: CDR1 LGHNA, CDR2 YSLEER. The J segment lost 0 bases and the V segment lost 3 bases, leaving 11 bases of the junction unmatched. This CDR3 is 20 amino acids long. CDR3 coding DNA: TGCGCCAGCAGCCAGGATCCGGGACAGGGGCCGAGCTCCTATAATTCACCCCTCCACTTT. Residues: CASSQDPGQGPSSYNSPLHF.

CDR3 residues: CASSFPLSATF. CDR3 coding DNA: TGTGCCAGCAGCTTCCCCCTTTCGGCAACCTTC. The chain carries TRBV7-9 and TRBJ1-2; D is unclear. This CDR3 is 11 amino acids long. V dropped 3 bases and J dropped 14 bases, with 13 bases sitting between them. Germline CDR1 is SEHNR and CDR2 is FQNEAQ (reference sequence).

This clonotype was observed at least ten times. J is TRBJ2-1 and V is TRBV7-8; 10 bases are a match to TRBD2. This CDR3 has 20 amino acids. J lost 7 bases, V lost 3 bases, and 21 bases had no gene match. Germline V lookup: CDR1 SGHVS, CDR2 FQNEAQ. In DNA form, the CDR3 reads TGTGCCAGCAGCTTGGGGCGGAGACAGGGCCTTAGCGGGAGGTCGAATGAGCAGTTCTTC. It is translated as CASSLGRRQGLSGRSNEQFF.

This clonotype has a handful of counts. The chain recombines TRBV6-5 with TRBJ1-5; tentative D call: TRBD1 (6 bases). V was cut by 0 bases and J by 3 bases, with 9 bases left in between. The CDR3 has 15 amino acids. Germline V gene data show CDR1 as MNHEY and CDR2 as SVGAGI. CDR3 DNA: TGTGCCAGCAGTTACTCGGACAGCCTCAATCAGCCCCAGCATTTT. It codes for CASSYSDSLNQPQHF.

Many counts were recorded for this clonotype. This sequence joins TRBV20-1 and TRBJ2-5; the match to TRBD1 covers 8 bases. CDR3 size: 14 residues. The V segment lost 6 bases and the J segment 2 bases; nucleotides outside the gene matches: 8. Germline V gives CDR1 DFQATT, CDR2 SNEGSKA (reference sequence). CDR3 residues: CSAGQGPRQETQYF. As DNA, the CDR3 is TGCAGTGCCGGACAGGGACCCCGTCAAGAGACCCAGTACTTC.

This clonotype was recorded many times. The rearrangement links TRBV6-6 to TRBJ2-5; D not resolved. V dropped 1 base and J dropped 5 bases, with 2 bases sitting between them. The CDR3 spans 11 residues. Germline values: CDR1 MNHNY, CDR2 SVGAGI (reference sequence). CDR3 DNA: TGTGCCAGCAGTTACTGGGAGACCCAGTACTTC. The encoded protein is CASSYWETQYF.

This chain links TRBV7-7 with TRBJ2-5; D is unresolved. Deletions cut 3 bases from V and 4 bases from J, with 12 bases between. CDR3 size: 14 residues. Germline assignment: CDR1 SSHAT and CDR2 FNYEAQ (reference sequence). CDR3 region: CASSFEIGLETQYF. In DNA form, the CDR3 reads TGTGCCAGCAGCTTCGAGATTGGGTTAGAGACCCAGTACTTC. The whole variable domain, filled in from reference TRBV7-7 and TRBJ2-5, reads GAGVSQSPRYKVTKRGQDVTLRCDPISSHATLYWYQQALGQGPEFLTYFNYEAQPDKSGLPSDRFSAERPEGSISTLTIQRTEQRDSAMYRCASSFEIGLETQYFGPGTRLLVL.

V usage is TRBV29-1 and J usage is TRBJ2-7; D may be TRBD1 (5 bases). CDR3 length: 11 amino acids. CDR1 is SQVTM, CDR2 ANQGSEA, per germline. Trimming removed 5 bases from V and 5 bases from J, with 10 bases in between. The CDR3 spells CSVSRVNEQYF. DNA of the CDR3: TGCAGCGTTTCCAGGGTCAACGAGCAGTACTTC.